A single sample is the source of the 26 T cell receptor beta chains below, sequenced in a study of tumor-infiltrating lymphocytes in primary liver carcinoma (dated by TCRdb to 2016 to 2017). Sequencing took place on an Illumina HiSeq 2500. A constant-region primer and ProtoScript II reverse transcriptase were used to reverse-transcribe TCRbeta-specific cDNA from approximately 450 ng total RNA. The TCRbeta libraries were prepared through three rounds of nested multiplex PCR following a slightly modified ARM-PCR procedure. Each of the first two PCR rounds ran for approximately 11 cycles and used multiplex TRBV1-TRBV30 forward primers together with a Cbeta reverse primer. TCRdb reanalyzed the raw reads on its own, using fastp at Q25 for trimming and MiXCR for clone calling, and kept in-frame beta chains. Every CDR3 protein is listed once, alongside the most common genes and DNA of its rows. The sample profile shows about 200,000 distinct CDR3 sequences; around four fifths of them were found once. The top ten hold 15% to 20% of the sample.

Without any cell sorting, total RNA and DNA were co-extracted from about 20-30 mg of bulk tissue using the AllPrep DNA/RNA mini kit. The source material was tumor tissue from primary liver carcinoma. Receptors were obtained from a man aged 35 to 55 with primary liver carcinoma and hepatitis B virus infection.

Comments on this clonotype: It is likely a read error, because the conserved phenylalanine at the end of the CDR3 is missing. This chain joins TRBV10-1 and TRBJ2-2; D is unclear. The CDR3 totals 14 residues. V gave up 8 bases and J gave up 14 bases, with 24 bases separating them. Germline CDR1 reads WNHNN; CDR2 reads SYGVQD (reference sequence). This chain's CDR3 is CASSDGTDTGELFL. CDR3 coding DNA: TGCGCCAGCTCCGACGGCACAGACACCGGAGAACTGTTTCTT.

As to this clonotype: One end of the junction does not line up with germline, which may come from a read error. This chain uses TRBV6-2 or TRBV6-3 with TRBJ2-7; tentatively, D is TRBD1 (6 bases). This CDR3 spans 14 amino acids. The germline CDR1 and CDR2 sequences are MNHEY and SVGEGT. CDR3 region: CAGSLRNRAHEQYF. The CDR3 bases are TGTGCCGGCAGCCTACGGAACAGGGCCCACGAGCAGTACTTC.

About this clonotype itself: Since the CDR3 does not end with the conserved phenylalanine or tryptophan, this likely comes from a read error. CDR3 coding DNA: TGTGCCAGCAACATAGCAGGGGGCCCCTTTGACTACGAGCAGTACCTC. Amino acids: CASNIAGGPFDYEQYL. The chain has TRBV11-2 and TRBJ2-7; 8 nucleotides agree with TRBD1. Germline CDR1 SGHAT, CDR2 FQNNGV. After removal of 7 bases from V and 3 bases from J, the junction contained 14 bases not matched to a gene. The CDR3 length is 16 residues.

This clonotype is a singleton in its sample. One end of the junction varies from germline; a read error may be responsible. This chain joins TRBV28 and TRBJ2-3; a weak D match, TRBD1 (5 bases). Germline loops: CDR1 MDHEN, CDR2 SYDVKM. The length of the CDR3 is 15 residues. CDR3 sequence (DNA): TGTGCCAGTACCCCCCCGGCGGTCCACACAGGTACGCAGTATTTT. It yields the protein CASTPPAVHTGTQYF. Variable domain in full (rest from reference TRBV28 and TRBJ2-3): DVKVTQSSRYLVKRTGEKVFLECVQDMDHENMFWYRQDPGLGLRLIYFSYDVKMKEKGDIPEGYSVSREKKERFSLILESASTNQTSMYLCASTPPAVHTGTQYFGPGTRLTVL.

The V call is TRBV10-2, the J call TRBJ2-1; D uncertain. This CDR3 has 13 residues. The germline V gene has CDR1 WSHSY and CDR2 SAAADI. The V end was cut by 7 bases, the J end by 2 bases, with 9 bases between. The CDR3 region is CASTDRAYNEQFF. The CDR3 nucleotides are TGCGCCAGCACCGACCGAGCCTACAATGAGCAGTTCTTC.

A remark on this clonotype: The junction does not match germline at one end; this may be a read error. The CDR3: CAWTPGLAGCEQFF. As DNA, the CDR3 is TGTGCCTGGACCCCAGGACTAGCGGGATGTGAGCAATTCTTC. V usage is TRBV30 and J usage is TRBJ2-1, with TRBD2 matching over 12 bases. The CDR3 runs 14 residues. Germline V CDR1 and CDR2: GTSNPN, SVGIG (reference sequence).

The table lists this clonotype with a count of one. The CDR3 does not close with the conserved phenylalanine or tryptophan, likely indicating a read error. The limits of the CDR3 on the DNA are not certain, so only TCRdb's listed CDR3 is given. This rearrangement joins TRBV4-3 to TRBJ2-1; the DNA was not compared with TRBD2, the D call given in the table. The CDR3 length is 16 residues, termini included. The germline V gene has CDR1 LGHNA and CDR2 YSLEER. The CDR3 region is CASSQFPPPEDNEQLS.

At least ten counts were recorded for this clonotype. The J gene is TRBJ2-2, the V gene TRBV29-1; TRBD1 matches at 8 bases. After removal of 5 bases from V and 2 bases from J, the junction contained 4 bases not matched to a gene. Germline V CDR1 and CDR2: SQVTM, ANQGSEA. This CDR3 has 14 residues. The CDR3 sequence: CSVQGQGNTGELFF. CDR3 DNA: TGCAGCGTTCAAGGACAGGGTAACACCGGGGAGCTGTTTTTT.

In the case of this clonotype: The CDR3 ends on some other residue instead of the conserved phenylalanine or tryptophan, so this is likely a read error. The DNA is left out, because the CDR3 cannot be placed on it with certainty; the CDR3 is given as TCRdb lists it. V gene TRBV6-1 combines with J gene TRBJ2-6; the table gives TRBD1 as D, unverified against the DNA. Germline lookup yields CDR1 MNHNS and CDR2 SASEGT. The CDR3 is 18 amino acids long, termini counted. The CDR3: CGSSGYRGPTSGANVPTL.

Remarks on this clonotype: Likely a read error: the CDR3 ends without its conserved phenylalanine or tryptophan. The DNA is omitted, as the CDR3 cannot be located on it reliably, and the CDR3 follows TCRdb's listing. This chain links TRBV11-2 with TRBJ2-6. The CDR3 contains 15 residues when both ends are counted. CDR1 SGHAT and CDR2 FQNNGV come from the germline V gene. CDR3 in amino acids: CASSLDGAGANVLSY.

This clonotype has a handful of counts. The junction does not match germline at one end; this may be a read error. The V and J genes are TRBV12-3 or TRBV12-4 and TRBJ2-2; D gene uncertain. CDR3 length: 16 residues. Here the CDR3 reads CACSPLRRTNTGELFF. Here the CDR3 DNA reads TGTGCCTGCAGTCCCCTGCGGCGGACGAACACCGGGGAGCTGTTTTTT.

The CDR3 spells CASSLDLAGSYNEQFF. CDR3 nucleotides: TGTGCCAGCAGCCTGGACCTAGCGGGATCCTACAATGAGCAGTTCTTC. The J gene is TRBJ2-1, the V gene TRBV4-2, with 9 bases lining up with TRBD2. V gave up 4 bases and J gave up 1 base; unmatched junction bases: 5. The germline CDR1 and CDR2 sequences are LGHNA and YNFKEQ. This CDR3 is built from 16 residues.

Of note for this clonotype: At one end the junction does not follow the germline gene, possibly because of a read error. Written as DNA, the CDR3 is TGCGCCAGCATCTTGTCAGTGGGATTGAACACTGAACCTTTCTTT. Translating gives CASILSVGLNTEPFF. This chain uses TRBV5-1 with TRBJ1-1; D is unresolved. CDR3 length: 15 amino acids. CDR1 and CDR2 from the germline V gene are SGHRS and YFSETQ. Full variable domain (outside the CDR3, taken from reference TRBV5-1 and TRBJ1-1): KAGVTQTPRYLIKTRGQQVTLSCSPISGHRSVSWYQQTPGQGLQFLFEYFSETQRNKGNFPGRFSGRQFSNSRSEMNVSTLELGDSALYLCASILSVGLNTEPFFGQGTRLTVV.

Worth noting for this clonotype: One junction end disagrees with the germline gene, perhaps due to a read error. V usage is TRBV6-5 and J usage is TRBJ2-7; maybe TRBD1 (6 bases). CDR3 size: 15 residues. Per germline, CDR1 MNHEY and CDR2 SVGAGI. CDR3 sequence reads: CTSSGADRSSYEQYF. The CDR3 nucleotides are TGTACCAGCAGTGGAGCAGACAGGAGCTCCTACGAGCAGTACTTC.

The chain couples TRBV20-1 to TRBJ2-1, with 14 bases matching TRBD2. The J segment lost 16 bases and the V segment lost 5 bases, leaving 13 bases of the junction unmatched. This CDR3 region has 14 residues. Germline V gene data show CDR1 as DFQATT and CDR2 as SNEGSKA (reference sequence). In nucleotides, the CDR3 is TGCAGTGCTCCCCTTAAACCGGGACTAGCGGGAGCATTCTTC. This encodes CSAPLKPGLAGAFF.

V usage is TRBV9 and J usage is TRBJ2-1; TRBD2 agrees at 8 bases. The CDR3 contains 16 residues. Germline loops: CDR1 SGDLS, CDR2 YYNGEE. Trimming at V came to 5 bases and at J to 7 bases, leaving 14 bases not matched to a gene. DNA for the CDR3: TGTGCCAGCAGTTCCCGGAGTAGCGGGACAAGAAATGAGCAGTTCTTC. This encodes CASSSRSSGTRNEQFF.

Of note for this clonotype: Compared with germline, one end of the junction differs, possibly owing to a read error. This sequence joins TRBV11-3 and TRBJ2-4; D possibly corresponds to TRBD2 (5 bases). The CDR3 runs 15 residues. CDR1 and CDR2 (germline): SGHNT, YENEEA. The CDR3: CTSSFGVISKKIQYF. CDR3 nucleotide sequence: TGTACCAGCAGCTTCGGGGTGATATCCAAAAAGATTCAGTACTTC.

Remarks on this clonotype: A junction end diverges from the germline sequence, so it may reflect a read error. J is TRBJ2-5 and V is TRBV11-2, with TRBD1 as a possible D gene (5 bases). CDR1 is SGHAT, CDR2 FQNNGV, per germline. CDR3 length: 17 amino acids. CDR3 amino acids: CASNLGVAFRLQETQYF. The CDR3 coding sequence is TGTGCCAGCAACTTAGGGGTCGCTTTCCGACTTCAAGAGACCCAGTACTTC.

About this clonotype itself: Given the absence of the conserved phenylalanine or tryptophan at the CDR3 end, a read error is likely. The V and J genes are TRBV29-1 and TRBJ2-1; TRBD2 matches 8 bases. The germline gives CDR1 SQVTM, CDR2 ANQGSEA. The CDR3 is 15 residues long. CDR3 loop: CSLEGETSAEYEQFL. The CDR3 DNA reads as TGCAGCCTTGAAGGGGAGACTAGCGCTGAGTATGAGCAGTTCCTC.

This clonotype is classed as medium-sized. V usage is TRBV25-1 and J usage is TRBJ2-5, with D unclear. The germline gives CDR1 MGHDK, CDR2 SYGVNS. Trimming stripped 5 bases from V and 4 bases from J, with 8 bases between. This CDR3 is 12 amino acids long. The CDR3 is CASSLNSETQYF. CDR3 sequence (DNA): TGTGCCAGCAGTCTAAACTCAGAGACCCAGTACTTC.

With respect to this clonotype: The conserved phenylalanine or tryptophan is not found at the CDR3 terminus, so this likely reflects a read error. The V call is TRBV11-2, the J call TRBJ2-5; TRBD1 matches 7 bases. The CDR3 runs to 14 residues. The germline V gene encodes CDR1 SGHAT and CDR2 FQNNGV. The CDR3 sequence is CASRSGQPQESQYI. CDR3 in DNA: TGTGCCAGCAGATCGGGACAGCCCCAAGAGTCCCAGTACATC.

This chain links TRBV5-6 with TRBJ2-1; 13 bases align to TRBD2. V shed 5 bases, J shed 2 bases, and the junction held 10 bases outside the gene matches. CDR3 length equals 18 residues. Germline lookup yields CDR1 SGHDT and CDR2 YYEEEE. CDR3: CASSRGLAGILTYNEQFF. In DNA, the CDR3 is TGTGCCAGCAGTCGGGGACTAGCGGGAATTTTGACCTACAATGAGCAGTTCTTC.

Details on this clonotype: One end of the junction is discordant with germline, which a read error may explain. J is TRBJ2-1 and V is TRBV6-1, with 9 nucleotides matching TRBD2. CDR3 length equals 14 residues. CDR1 and CDR2 from the germline V gene are MNHNS and SASEGT. The chain's CDR3 is CASSKLAGMNEEFF. The DNA of the CDR3 is TGTGCCAGCAGTAAACTAGCGGGTATGAATGAGGAGTTCTTC.

A word on this clonotype: It is likely a read error, because the conserved phenylalanine at the end of the CDR3 is missing. The chain has TRBV28 and TRBJ2-2, with a tentative D call TRBD2 (6 bases). CDR1 and CDR2 (germline): MDHEN, SYDVKM. The V end was cut by 7 bases, the J end by 2 bases, with 11 bases between. The CDR3 length is 14 residues. The CDR3 nucleotides are TGTGCCAGCATGCGGGATCTCAACACCGGGGAGCTGTTTTTA. Translation gives CASMRDLNTGELFL.

This clonotype was seen only a few times. This could be a read error, since a much larger clone is one nucleotide away. This chain connects TRBV10-3 to TRBJ2-1; 15 bases fit TRBD2. Germline CDR1 reads ENHRY; CDR2 reads SYGVKD. The CDR3 runs 18 residues. The CDR3 here is CAISESGLAGGTYKEQFF. DNA for the CDR3: TGTGCCATCAGTGAGTCTGGACTAGCGGGAGGGACCTACAAAGAGCAGTTCTTC.

A note on this clonotype: An end of the junction differs from the germline gene, which may be a read error. The chain has TRBV15 and TRBJ2-1, with a weak D call TRBD2 (6 bases). The CDR3 has 16 amino acids. CDR1 is LNHNV, CDR2 YYDKDF, per germline (reference sequence). This CDR3 is CTTSNVLAAPFDEQFF. The CDR3 coding sequence is TGTACCACAAGCAACGTACTAGCAGCGCCTTTTGATGAGCAGTTCTTC.